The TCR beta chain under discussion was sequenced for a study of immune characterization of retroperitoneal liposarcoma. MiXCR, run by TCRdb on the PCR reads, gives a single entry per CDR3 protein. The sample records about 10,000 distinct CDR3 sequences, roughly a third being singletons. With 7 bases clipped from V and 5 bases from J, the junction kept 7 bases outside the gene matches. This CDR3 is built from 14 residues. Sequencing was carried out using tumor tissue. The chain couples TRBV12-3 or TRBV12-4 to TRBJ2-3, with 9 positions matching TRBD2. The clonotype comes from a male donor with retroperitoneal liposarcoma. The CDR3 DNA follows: TGTGCCAGCAAAGCGGGAGGTGGAGGAGATACGCAGTATTTT. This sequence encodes CASKAGGGGDTQYF.